One and the same sample provided the 14 T cell receptor beta chains below, sequenced in a study of Graves' ophthalmopathy and Graves' hyperthyroidism. Investigators amplified TCR beta CDR3 regions from RNA transcripts. Investigators did first-round RT-PCR with HTBI primers, then second-round multiplex PCR. TCRdb processed the multiplex PCR reads anew with MiXCR; each CDR3 protein has one entry. Of 300,000 to 400,000 distinct CDR3 sequences in the sample, about 15% were seen once. Sample: peripheral blood. The receptors shown here come from an adult woman with stable Graves' hyperthyroidism.

This clonotype was detected only a few times. The chain joins TRBV20-1 to TRBJ1-2; D remains unclear. Per the germline V gene, CDR1 is DFQATT and CDR2 is SNEGSKA (reference sequence). CDR3 length equals 14 residues. The V and J ends lost 3 bases and 6 bases respectively, with 17 bases between them. The CDR3 loop is CSASTNMVTDGYTF. CDR3 bases: TGCAGTGCTAGCACTAACATGGTGACGGATGGCTACACCTTC.

This clonotype was detected many times. The V gene is TRBV12-3 or TRBV12-4, the J gene TRBJ2-2; D possibly corresponds to TRBD1 (5 bases). V was cut by 3 bases and J by 3 bases, with 11 bases left in between. CDR3 length equals 15 residues. The CDR3 sequence is CASSFRQGDTGELFF. Here the CDR3 DNA reads TGTGCCAGCAGTTTTCGGCAGGGTGACACCGGGGAGCTGTTTTTT.

This clonotype came up many times. V and J are TRBV28 and TRBJ2-7; 9 bases agree with TRBD1. This CDR3 is built from 13 residues. Germline V lookup: CDR1 MDHEN, CDR2 SYDVKM. The trim removed 10 bases at V and 2 bases at J, leaving 6 bases unmatched. CDR3 sequence: CATWGTGTYEQYF. Written as DNA, the CDR3 is TGTGCCACCTGGGGGACAGGGACCTACGAGCAGTACTTC. Full variable domain (remainder filled in from reference TRBV28 and TRBJ2-7): DVKVTQSSRYLVKRTGEKVFLECVQDMDHENMFWYRQDPGLGLRLIYFSYDVKMKEKGDIPEGYSVSREKKERFSLILESASTNQTSMYLCATWGTGTYEQYFGPGTRLTVT.

This clonotype appeared many times. This chain connects TRBV5-1 to TRBJ1-1; weak D call: TRBD1 (5 bases). Germline V gene data show CDR1 as SGHRS and CDR2 as YFSETQ. CDR3 size: 14 residues. With 0 bases removed from V and 3 bases from J, the gap between germline ends came to 9 bases. The CDR3: CASSLGDGDTEAFF. The CDR3 DNA reads TGCGCCAGCAGCTTGGGGGACGGGGACACTGAAGCTTTCTTT.

V is TRBV27 and J is TRBJ2-7; possible D gene TRBD2, 6 bases. Trimming stripped 9 bases from V and 5 bases from J, with 17 bases between. Germline V gene lookup returns CDR1 MNHEY and CDR2 SMNVEV (reference sequence). The CDR3 contains 13 residues. The CDR3 DNA sequence: TGTGCCAGTAGGGGCGGGGATCTAGACGAGCAGTACTTC. This encodes CASRGGDLDEQYF.

The chain couples TRBV15 to TRBJ2-7; 10 nucleotides match TRBD2. In germline, CDR1 is LNHNV, CDR2 YYDKDF (reference sequence). This CDR3 has 16 residues. Unmatched junction bases numbered 6, after V lost 0 bases and J lost 4 bases. CDR3 residues: CATSREAGGPVYEQYF. The CDR3 region has the DNA TGTGCCACCAGCAGAGAAGCGGGAGGGCCTGTGTACGAGCAGTACTTC. Looking up the rest from reference TRBV15 and TRBJ2-7 gives the full variable domain: DAMVIQNPRYQVTQFGKPVTLSCSQTLNHNVMYWYQQKSSQAPKLLFHYYDKDFNNEADTPDNFQSRRPNTSFCFLDIRSPGLGDTAMYLCATSREAGGPVYEQYFGPGTRLTVT.

V gene TRBV6-1 combines with J gene TRBJ2-3; D is possibly TRBD1 (6 bases). The V gene lost 6 bases and the J gene lost 4 bases, with 14 bases spanning the gap. CDR1 and CDR2 from the germline V gene are MNHNS and SASEGT. The CDR3 contains 14 residues. The CDR3 region is CASRMSWGPDTQYF. The DNA of the CDR3 is TGTGCCAGCAGAATGAGTTGGGGGCCAGATACGCAGTATTTT.

This clonotype was counted at least ten times. The rearrangement uses TRBV20-1 and TRBJ2-4; TRBD1 matches at 10 bases. The germline gives CDR1 DFQATT, CDR2 SNEGSKA (reference sequence). The V and J ends lost 5 bases and 5 bases, in that order; junction bases with no gene match: 24. The CDR3 covers 20 residues. This CDR3 is CSARPRDRGRYAGGENIQYF. In DNA form, the CDR3 reads TGCAGTGCTCGACCAAGGGACAGGGGTCGCTACGCGGGAGGAGAAAACATTCAGTACTTC.

This clonotype was seen many times. The rearrangement joins TRBV27 to TRBJ1-5; the match to TRBD1 covers 7 bases. The CDR3 runs 14 residues. Losses at the gene ends were 3 bases for V and 8 bases for J; bases not matched to a gene: 7. Germline CDR1 is MNHEY and CDR2 is SMNVEV (reference sequence). The CDR3 loop reads CASSFDREYEPQHF. CDR3 bases: TGTGCCAGCAGTTTTGACAGGGAATACGAGCCCCAGCATTTT.

The gene calls are TRBV11-2 and TRBJ2-5; D possibly corresponds to TRBD2 (5 bases). Trimming shortened V by 2 bases and J by 3 bases, and 16 bases separated the two germline ends. The CDR3 totals 16 residues. CDR1 SGHAT and CDR2 FQNNGV come from the germline V gene. The CDR3 DNA sequence: TGTGCCAGCAGCTTATTACGAAGGAGAGGGAAAGAGACCCAGTACTTC. The encoded protein is CASSLLRRRGKETQYF.

This clonotype was observed many times. The chain employs TRBV6-2 or TRBV6-3 and TRBJ2-1, with D perhaps TRBD1 or TRBD2 (5 bases each). Deletions cut 5 bases from V and 8 bases from J, with 16 bases between. The CDR3 is made up of 14 amino acids. Germline CDR1 reads MNHEY; CDR2 reads SVGEGT. Written as DNA, the CDR3 is TGTGCCAGCAGTCCGAGGCCGAGGGGTCATGAGCAGTTCTTC. As protein: CASSPRPRGHEQFF.

This clonotype was detected ten times or more. The genes are TRBV12-3 or TRBV12-4 and TRBJ2-7; 8 bases are a match to TRBD1. V shed 5 bases and J 4 bases; nucleotides not matched to a gene: 7. CDR3 length equals 14 residues. CDR3 nucleotide sequence: TGTGCCAGCAGTCCTACAGGGGGTCAGTACGAGCAGTACTTC. Protein product: CASSPTGGQYEQYF.

Note on this clonotype: Here the CDR3 omits its conserved ending phenylalanine or tryptophan, so a read error is the likely source. The DNA is omitted, as the CDR3 cannot be located on it reliably, and the CDR3 follows TCRdb's listing. This rearrangement joins TRBV6-1 to TRBJ2-6. The CDR3 is 13 residues long, counting both termini. Germline CDR1 is MNHNS and CDR2 is SASEGT. CDR3 in amino acids: CASSLSGANVLTL.

Turning to this clonotype: Since a much larger clone is just one base distant, this may be a read error. The rearrangement links TRBV27 to TRBJ2-7, with 7 bases matching TRBD1. The CDR3 loop spans 14 amino acids. Germline CDR1 reads MNHEY; CDR2 reads SMNVEV (reference sequence). The chain's CDR3 is CASSPLDRLDEQDF. The CDR3 DNA reads as TGTGCCAGCAGCCCCCTGGACAGGCTCGACGAGCAGGACTTC.